These 27 T cell receptor beta chains share one sample of origin, sequenced in a study of blood T cell repertoires in COVID-19. Clones were sequenced by immunoSEQ multiplex PCR, and TCRdb holds only the in-frame ones, with some missing. Of about 260,000 clones listed, around 82% were seen once; the top ten hold about 9.1%. Material: peripheral blood. These receptors were collected from a human donor in a cohort sampled during active COVID-19.

This clone has just one count. The chain links TRBV6-5 to TRBJ1-1; no reliable D call. V was trimmed by 2 bases and J by 6 bases, leaving 10 bases between them. The CDR3 totals 13 residues. Germline CDR1 and CDR2: MNHEY and SVGAGI. DNA of the CDR3: TGTGCCAGCAGTTACGCGAGGTTCTCTGAAGCTTTCTTT. Protein product: CASSYARFSEAFF.

The chain employs TRBV5-1 and TRBJ2-2, with 12 positions matching TRBD2. Germline values: CDR1 SGHRS, CDR2 YFSETQ. This CDR3 region has 14 residues. Losses at the gene ends were 4 bases for V and 8 bases for J; bases not matched to a gene: 3. The CDR3 sequence is CASSGTSGSGELFF. The CDR3 nucleotides are TGCGCCAGCAGCGGGACTAGCGGGTCTGGGGAGCTGTTTTTT.

The chain combines TRBV2 with TRBJ1-2; possibly TRBD1 for D (6 bases). Trimming stripped 7 bases from V and 8 bases from J, with 17 bases between. The germline V gene encodes CDR1 SNHLY and CDR2 FYNNEI. The CDR3 has 13 residues. The CDR3 protein is CASTLTGRRGYTF. DNA of the CDR3: TGTGCCAGCACTCTAACAGGGAGAAGAGGCTACACCTTC. Filled out from reference TRBV2 and TRBJ1-2, the complete variable domain reads EPEVTQTPSHQVTQMGQEVILRCVPISNHLYFYWYRQILGQKVEFLVSFYNNEISEKSEIFDDQFSVERPDGSNFTLKIRSTKLEDSAMYFCASTLTGRRGYTFGSGTRLTVV.

The chain is built from TRBV5-1 and TRBJ2-1; possibly TRBD2 for D (6 bases). V was trimmed by 0 bases and J by 2 bases, leaving 9 bases between them. Germline-derived CDR1 and CDR2 are SGHRS and YFSETQ. The CDR3 loop spans 15 amino acids. This CDR3 is CASSLGLATYNEQFF. The CDR3 DNA reads as TGCGCCAGCAGCTTGGGGCTAGCGACCTACAATGAGCAGTTCTTC.

V gene TRBV9 combines with J gene TRBJ1-1, with 9 bases identical to TRBD1. Trimming at V came to 5 bases and at J to 2 bases, leaving 13 bases not matched to a gene. Germline V lookup: CDR1 SGDLS, CDR2 YYNGEE. The CDR3 has 17 residues. The CDR3 DNA reads as TGTGCCAGCAGAGAGGAATGGGACAGGGAAGATAACACTGAAGCTTTCTTT. Translated, it gives CASREEWDREDNTEAFF.

The V and J genes are TRBV7-2 and TRBJ1-2; D uncertain. This CDR3 is built from 12 residues. Germline CDR1 is SGHTA and CDR2 is FQGNSA. The germline V and J ends were trimmed by 3 bases and 4 bases, with 6 bases remaining between them. In DNA form, the CDR3 reads TGTGCCAGCAGCTTTTCGGGCTATGGCTACACCTTC. It is translated as CASSFSGYGYTF. Using reference TRBV7-2 and TRBJ1-2 for the parts outside the CDR3, the full variable domain is GAGVSQSPSNKVTEKGKDVELRCDPISGHTALYWYRQSLGQGLEFLIYFQGNSAPDKSGLPSDRFSAERTGGSVSTLTIQRTQQEDSAVYLCASSFSGYGYTFGSGTRLTVV.

The genes are TRBV27 and TRBJ1-5; 9 bases match TRBD1. The CDR3 is made up of 17 amino acids. Germline CDR1 is MNHEY and CDR2 is SMNVEV (reference sequence). V lost 0 bases to trimming and J lost 2 bases; unmatched junction nucleotides: 5. This chain's CDR3 is CASSLSSRDRGNQPQHF. In DNA, the CDR3 is TGTGCCAGCAGTTTATCGAGCCGGGACAGGGGCAATCAGCCCCAGCATTTT.

This clone came up once. The rearrangement links TRBV10-1 to TRBJ2-3; D remains ambiguous. The CDR3 is 14 residues long. Between the trimmed V and J ends, which lost 3 bases and 2 bases, there was a span of 9 bases. Germline CDR1 is WNHNN and CDR2 is SYGVQD (reference sequence). The CDR3 nucleotides are TGCGCCAGCAGTGACGGCGGAATCACAGATACGCAGTATTTT. Its translation: CASSDGGITDTQYF.

J is TRBJ2-7 and V is TRBV6-1, with a tentative D call TRBD2 (5 bases). The V gene lost 1 base and the J gene lost 7 bases, with 17 bases spanning the gap. This CDR3 has 15 residues. CDR1 MNHNS and CDR2 SASEGT come from the germline V gene. CDR3 nucleotide sequence: TGTGCCAGCAGTGAAGTCCGGGGAAGGAATACGGAGCAGTACTTC. Protein sequence: CASSEVRGRNTEQYF.

The rearrangement joins TRBV19 to TRBJ2-1; TRBD2 matches at 13 bases. The CDR3 covers 17 residues. Germline trimming cut 5 bases from V and 6 bases from J; bases unmatched to any gene: 10. Germline CDR1 and CDR2: LNHDA and SQIVND (reference sequence). The CDR3 spells CASSLRQGTSGINEQFF. CDR3 bases: TGTGCCAGTAGTCTCAGACAAGGGACTAGCGGGATCAATGAGCAGTTCTTC.

V is TRBV5-1 and J is TRBJ2-1; 11 nucleotides match TRBD2. There are 15 residues in the CDR3. Germline CDR1 is SGHRS and CDR2 is YFSETQ. V lost 1 base to trimming and J lost 9 bases; unmatched junction nucleotides: 6. CDR3 sequence (DNA): TGCGCCAGCAGCTTGCTAGCGGGAGGAAGTCGTGAGCAGTTCTTC. This translates into CASSLLAGGSREQFF.

This clone was detected once. The J gene is TRBJ2-5, the V gene TRBV3-1 (or the pseudogene TRBV3-2); D is possibly TRBD1 (5 bases). Germline assignment: CDR1 LGHDT and CDR2 YNNKEL (reference sequence). The CDR3 covers 16 residues. V lost 0 bases to trimming and J lost 2 bases, with 13 bases between them. DNA for the CDR3: TGTGCCAGCAGCCAAGAAATAACAGGCCTTCAAGAGACCCAGTACTTC. Translated, it gives CASSQEITGLQETQYF.

J is TRBJ2-7 and V is TRBV5-4; D is possibly TRBD1 (6 bases). Between the trimmed V and J ends, which lost 4 bases and 0 bases, there was a span of 20 bases. The length of the CDR3 is 17 residues. CDR1 and CDR2 from the germline V gene are SGHNT and YYREEE (reference sequence). The CDR3 protein is CASSPGTRDTLSYEQYF. DNA of the CDR3: TGTGCCAGCAGCCCAGGGACCCGGGACACCCTCTCCTACGAGCAGTACTTC.

As DNA, the CDR3 is TGTGCCAGCAGCACCAACATTTACAATGAGCAGTTCTTC. It encodes CASSTNIYNEQFF. This chain links TRBV9 with TRBJ2-1, with no clear D. There are 13 residues in the CDR3. V was clipped by 4 bases and J by 4 bases, with 9 bases between them. The germline CDR1 and CDR2 sequences are SGDLS and YYNGEE.

V is TRBV6-4 and J is TRBJ1-1; maybe TRBD1 (6 bases). This CDR3 spans 12 amino acids. V dropped 8 bases and J dropped 7 bases, with 14 bases sitting between them. Germline lookup yields CDR1 MRHNA and CDR2 SNTAGT. Here the CDR3 DNA reads TGTGCCAGCCGTTCACAGGGTGGTGAAGCTTTCTTT. The encoded protein is CASRSQGGEAFF.

The rearrangement joins TRBV9 to TRBJ2-7; D not certain. Germline CDR1 reads SGDLS; CDR2 reads YYNGEE. The CDR3 runs to 12 residues. V was trimmed by 1 base and J by 6 bases, leaving 8 bases between them. CDR3 sequence: CASSVSSGEQYF. In nucleotides, the CDR3 is TGTGCCAGCAGCGTATCGTCGGGCGAGCAGTACTTC. The variable domain in full, completed from reference TRBV9 and TRBJ2-7, reads DSGVTQTPKHLITATGQRVTLRCSPRSGDLSVYWYQQSLDQGLQFLIQYYNGEERAKGNILERFSAQQFPDLHSELNLSSLELGDSALYFCASSVSSGEQYFGPGTRLTVT.

This rearrangement joins TRBV5-6 to TRBJ2-1; 10 nucleotides agree with TRBD2. The CDR3 has 17 residues. Germline V gives CDR1 SGHDT, CDR2 YYEEEE. V shed 6 bases, J shed 9 bases, and the junction held 18 bases outside the gene matches. As DNA, the CDR3 is TGTGCCAGCACCGTAGCTAGCGGGGGAGACCCTACAAGTGAGCAGTTCTTC. It specifies CASTVASGGDPTSEQFF.

This sequence joins TRBV2 and TRBJ2-5; 9 bases map to TRBD1. Germline values: CDR1 SNHLY, CDR2 FYNNEI. Germline trimming cut 6 bases from V and 5 bases from J; bases unmatched to any gene: 10. The CDR3 is 15 residues long. DNA for the CDR3: TGTGCCAGCAGGGCCACAGGGGGCGATAAGGAGACCCAGTACTTC. Amino acid sequence: CASRATGGDKETQYF.

Regarding this clone: The junction and the germline gene differ at one end; a read error may be behind it. The rearrangement uses TRBV3-1 (or the pseudogene TRBV3-2) and TRBJ2-7; 8 nucleotides agree with TRBD2. The CDR3 has 13 residues. CDR1 and CDR2 (germline): LGHDT, YNNKEL (reference sequence). As DNA, the CDR3 is TGTGCCAGCAGCCAAGGGACTGGGACTAGTGAGAACTTC. Translating gives CASSQGTGTSENF.

The chain joins TRBV25-1 to TRBJ2-7, with 7 nucleotides matching TRBD2. Germline CDR1 is MGHDK and CDR2 is SYGVNS. Trimming cost V 2 bases and J 4 bases; bases outside gene matches: 5. This CDR3 is built from 14 residues. The DNA for the CDR3 is TGTGCCAGCAGTGAAGGCGGGAGCGGGTACGAGCAGTACTTC. Translating it yields CASSEGGSGYEQYF.

This clone appeared once. This sequence joins TRBV3-1 (or the pseudogene TRBV3-2) and TRBJ1-2, with D hard to call. CDR3 size: 15 residues. The germline CDR1 and CDR2 sequences are LGHDT and YNNKEL (reference sequence). Trimming removed 0 bases from V and 7 bases from J, with 15 bases in between. The CDR3, as DNA: TGTGCCAGCAGCCAAGAACTCCTCGCTTCTGGTGGCTACACCTTC. It is translated as CASSQELLASGGYTF.

This sequence joins TRBV7-8 and TRBJ2-1, with D perhaps TRBD2 (6 bases). Trimming cost V 5 bases and J 4 bases, with 18 bases left between them. The CDR3 contains 16 residues. Per the germline V gene, CDR1 is SGHVS and CDR2 is FQNEAQ. The CDR3 DNA follows: TGTGCCAGCAGCCCCCGGGACTCCGCCTCGTACAATGAGCAGTTCTTC. It translates to CASSPRDSASYNEQFF.

The chain employs TRBV5-1 and TRBJ2-4, with TRBD2 matching 12 bases. Germline CDR1 SGHRS, CDR2 YFSETQ. V shed 2 bases and J 6 bases; nucleotides not matched to a gene: 9. This CDR3 spans 17 amino acids. The CDR3 DNA reads TGCGCCAGCAGCTTCACCGTACTAGCGGGAGGCACAAACATTCAGTACTTC. This sequence encodes CASSFTVLAGGTNIQYF.

Here the CDR3 reads CASSQWRAGHAFNEQYF. The CDR3 DNA sequence: TGTGCCAGCAGCCAATGGAGAGCGGGCCACGCCTTTAACGAGCAGTACTTC. The V and J genes are TRBV3-1 (or the pseudogene TRBV3-2) and TRBJ2-7; a weak D match, TRBD2 (6 bases). Germline V gene sequence: CDR1 LGHDT, CDR2 YNNKEL (reference sequence). CDR3 length equals 17 residues. V was clipped by 2 bases and J by 5 bases, with 22 bases between them.

The genes are TRBV5-1 and TRBJ1-6, with a tentative D call TRBD1 (5 bases). Trimming took off 4 bases at V and 6 bases at J, with 11 bases between the two ends. There are 14 residues in the CDR3. Germline CDR1 and CDR2: SGHRS and YFSETQ. CDR3 protein: CASSAGNGNSPLHF. The CDR3 region has the DNA TGCGCCAGCAGCGCAGGGAATGGTAATTCACCCCTCCACTTT.

The gene calls are TRBV27 and TRBJ1-6; 8 positions agree with TRBD1. The CDR3 contains 16 residues. Germline CDR1 is MNHEY and CDR2 is SMNVEV (reference sequence). J was trimmed by 9 bases and V by 1 base; bases with no gene match: 8. The CDR3 nucleotides read TGTGCCAGCAGTTTATTTATCGGGACAGGATCTTCACCCCTCCACTTT. As protein: CASSLFIGTGSSPLHF.

The chain couples TRBV6-2 or TRBV6-3 to TRBJ1-1; tentative D call: TRBD1 (5 bases). Germline V gives CDR1 MNHEY, CDR2 SVGEGT. V was trimmed by 2 bases and J by 5 bases, leaving 21 bases between them. This CDR3 comprises 17 residues. CDR3 DNA: TGTGCCAGCAGTTACCTACTGTCTGGACATCCGACGACTGAAGCTTTCTTT. It yields the protein CASSYLLSGHPTTEAFF.